This T cell receptor (beta chain) was documented in a study of Ad26.COV2.S vaccination and SARS-CoV-2 variants. Regarding treatment: roughly 18 received Ad26.COV2.S at low or high dose, single or two shots; about five received placebo; per-sample allocation not given. The study sampled participants on day 63 after the first vaccine or placebo injection. Its platform was an Ad26 vector, and its expressed antigen was Wuhan-strain SARS-CoV-2 spike. About this clone: Its target is unknown.

The repertoire was sequenced with immunoSEQ multiplex PCR; TCRdb's copy has only in-frame clones and lacks some. The sample carries over 400,000 clones, 85% to 90% recorded once. CDR3 size: 13 residues. General study points: Recipients of vaccine and of placebo showed similar breadth of their non-spike TCR repertoires.

This TCR was recovered from a person aged 18-65 years who received the Ad26.COV2.S COVID-19 vaccine or a placebo. V gene TRBV21-1 combines with J gene TRBJ2-7; TRBD2, as called in the table, went unchecked against the DNA. TRBV21-1 has pseudogene status. Material: peripheral blood, obtained in a trial of Ad26.COV2.S vaccine versus placebo. In DNA, the CDR3 is TGTGCCAGCACCGGGACTAGCGGGAGTGAGCAGTACGTC. Translation: CASTGTSGSEQYV.